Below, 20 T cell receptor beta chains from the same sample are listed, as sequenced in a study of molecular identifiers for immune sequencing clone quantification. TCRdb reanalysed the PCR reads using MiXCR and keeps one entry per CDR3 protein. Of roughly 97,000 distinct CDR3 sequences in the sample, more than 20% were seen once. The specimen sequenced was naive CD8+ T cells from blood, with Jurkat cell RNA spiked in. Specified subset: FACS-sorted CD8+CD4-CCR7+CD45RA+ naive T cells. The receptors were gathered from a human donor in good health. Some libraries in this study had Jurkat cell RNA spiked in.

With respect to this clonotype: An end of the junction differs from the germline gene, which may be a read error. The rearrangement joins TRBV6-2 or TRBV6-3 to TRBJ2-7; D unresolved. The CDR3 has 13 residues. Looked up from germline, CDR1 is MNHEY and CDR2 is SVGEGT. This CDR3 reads CASSGPLSYKQYF. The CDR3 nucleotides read TGTGCCAGCAGTGGACCACTCTCCTACAAGCAGTACTTC.

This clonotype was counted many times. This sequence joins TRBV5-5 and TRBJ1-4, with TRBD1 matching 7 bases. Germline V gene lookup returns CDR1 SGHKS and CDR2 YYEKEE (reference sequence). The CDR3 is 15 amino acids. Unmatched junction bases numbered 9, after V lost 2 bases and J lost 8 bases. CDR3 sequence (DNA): TGTGCCAGCAGCTTTCACGGGACAGCCGGGGAAAAACTGTTTTTT. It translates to CASSFHGTAGEKLFF.

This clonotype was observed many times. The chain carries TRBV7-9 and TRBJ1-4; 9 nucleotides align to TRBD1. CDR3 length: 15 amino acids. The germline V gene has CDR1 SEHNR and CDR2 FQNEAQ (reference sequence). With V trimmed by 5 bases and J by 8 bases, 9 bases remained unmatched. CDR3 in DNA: TGTGCCAGCAGCCCTCCGGGACAGGGTAGAGAAAAACTGTTTTTT. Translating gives CASSPPGQGREKLFF.

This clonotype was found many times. The CDR3 DNA sequence: TGTGCCAGCAGTTATTACAGGGAAGAGACCCAGTACTTC. Translation: CASSYYREETQYF. The rearrangement joins TRBV6-5 to TRBJ2-5; perhaps TRBD1 as D (6 bases). V was clipped by 3 bases and J by 3 bases, with 8 bases between them. The CDR3 spans 13 residues. The germline V gene encodes CDR1 MNHEY and CDR2 SVGAGI.

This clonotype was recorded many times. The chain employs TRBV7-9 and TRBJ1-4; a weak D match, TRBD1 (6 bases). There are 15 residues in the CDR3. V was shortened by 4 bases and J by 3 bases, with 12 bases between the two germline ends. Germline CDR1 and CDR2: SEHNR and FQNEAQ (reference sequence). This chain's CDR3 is CASSSNRDSNEKLFF. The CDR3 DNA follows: TGTGCCAGCAGCTCGAACAGGGACTCTAATGAAAAACTGTTTTTT.

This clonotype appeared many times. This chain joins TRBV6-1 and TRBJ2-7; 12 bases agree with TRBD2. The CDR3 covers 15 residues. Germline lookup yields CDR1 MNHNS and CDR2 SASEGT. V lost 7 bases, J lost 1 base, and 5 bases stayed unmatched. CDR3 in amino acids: CASTDGLAGSYEQYF. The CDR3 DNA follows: TGTGCCAGCACAGACGGACTAGCGGGGTCCTACGAGCAGTACTTC.

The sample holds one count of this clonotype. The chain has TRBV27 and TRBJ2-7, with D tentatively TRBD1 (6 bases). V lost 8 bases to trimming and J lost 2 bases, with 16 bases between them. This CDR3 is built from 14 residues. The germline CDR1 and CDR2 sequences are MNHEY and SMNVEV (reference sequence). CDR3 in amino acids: CASRTWDKTYEQYF. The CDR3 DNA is TGTGCCAGCCGTACTTGGGACAAGACCTACGAGCAGTACTTC.

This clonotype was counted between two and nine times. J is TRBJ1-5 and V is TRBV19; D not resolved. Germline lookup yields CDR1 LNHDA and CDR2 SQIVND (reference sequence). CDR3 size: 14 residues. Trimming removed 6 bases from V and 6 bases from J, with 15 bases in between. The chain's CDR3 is CASSPTVVFQPQHF. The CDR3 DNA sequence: TGTGCCAGTAGCCCCACGGTAGTTTTTCAGCCCCAGCATTTT.

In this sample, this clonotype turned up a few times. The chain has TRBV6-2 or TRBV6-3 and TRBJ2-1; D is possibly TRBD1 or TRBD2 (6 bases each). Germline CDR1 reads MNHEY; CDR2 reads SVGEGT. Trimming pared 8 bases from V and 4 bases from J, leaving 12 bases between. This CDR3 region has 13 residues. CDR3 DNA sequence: TGTGCCAGCGTGGCGGGGACATACAATGAGCAGTTCTTC. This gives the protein CASVAGTYNEQFF.

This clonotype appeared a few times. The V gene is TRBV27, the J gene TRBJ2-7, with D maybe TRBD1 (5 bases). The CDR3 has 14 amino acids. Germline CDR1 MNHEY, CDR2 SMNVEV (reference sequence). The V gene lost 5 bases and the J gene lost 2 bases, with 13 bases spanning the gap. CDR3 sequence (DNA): TGTGCCAGCAGTGACATCAGGGTACCCTACGAGCAGTACTTC. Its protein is CASSDIRVPYEQYF.

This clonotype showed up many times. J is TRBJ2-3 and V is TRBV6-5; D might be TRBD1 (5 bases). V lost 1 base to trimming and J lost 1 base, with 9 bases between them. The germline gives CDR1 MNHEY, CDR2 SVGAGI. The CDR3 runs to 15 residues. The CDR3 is CASSYLSTGTDTQYF. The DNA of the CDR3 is TGTGCCAGCAGTTACTTGTCGACAGGCACAGATACGCAGTATTTT.

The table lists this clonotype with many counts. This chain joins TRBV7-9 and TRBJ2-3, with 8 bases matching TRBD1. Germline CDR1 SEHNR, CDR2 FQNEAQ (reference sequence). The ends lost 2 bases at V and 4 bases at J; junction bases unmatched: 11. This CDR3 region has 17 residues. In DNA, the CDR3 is TGTGCCAGCAGCTTACCCCCGGACAGGGCAGTGGCAGATACGCAGTATTTT. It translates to CASSLPPDRAVADTQYF.

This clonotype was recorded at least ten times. CDR3: CASSPKFGIIVYEQYF. CDR3 in DNA: TGTGCCAGCAGCCCGAAGTTCGGGATAATCGTCTACGAGCAGTACTTC. V is TRBV7-8 and J is TRBJ2-7; D is perhaps TRBD2 (5 bases). The germline V gene has CDR1 SGHVS and CDR2 FQNEAQ. This CDR3 contains 16 residues. Trimming pared 5 bases from V and 3 bases from J, leaving 20 bases between. The full variable domain, its missing parts supplied by reference TRBV7-8 and TRBJ2-7, is GAGVSQSPRYKVAKRGQDVALRCDPISGHVSLFWYQQALGQGPEFLTYFQNEAQLDKSGLPSDRFFAERPEGSVSTLKIQRTQQEDSAVYLCASSPKFGIIVYEQYFGPGTRLTVT.

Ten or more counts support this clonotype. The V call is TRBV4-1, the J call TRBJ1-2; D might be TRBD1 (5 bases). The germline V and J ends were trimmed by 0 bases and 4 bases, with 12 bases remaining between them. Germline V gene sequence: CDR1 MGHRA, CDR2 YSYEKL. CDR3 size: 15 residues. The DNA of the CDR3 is TGCGCCAGCAGCCAAGATAACGGGGCGGGCTATGGCTACACCTTC. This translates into CASSQDNGAGYGYTF.

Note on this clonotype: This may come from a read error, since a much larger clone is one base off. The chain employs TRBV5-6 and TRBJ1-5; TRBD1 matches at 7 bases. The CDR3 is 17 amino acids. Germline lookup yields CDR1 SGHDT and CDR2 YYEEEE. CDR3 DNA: TGTACCAGCAGCTTAGGAGGGGGCGGGGGTCCGTATCAGCCCCAGCATTTT. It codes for CTSSLGGGGGPYQPQHF.

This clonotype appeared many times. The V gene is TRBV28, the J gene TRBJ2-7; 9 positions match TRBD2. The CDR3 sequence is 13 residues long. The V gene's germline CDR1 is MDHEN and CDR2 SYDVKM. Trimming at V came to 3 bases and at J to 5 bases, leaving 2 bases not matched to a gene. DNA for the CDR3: TGTGCCAGCAGTTTGGGACTAGCCCACGAGCAGTACTTC. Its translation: CASSLGLAHEQYF.

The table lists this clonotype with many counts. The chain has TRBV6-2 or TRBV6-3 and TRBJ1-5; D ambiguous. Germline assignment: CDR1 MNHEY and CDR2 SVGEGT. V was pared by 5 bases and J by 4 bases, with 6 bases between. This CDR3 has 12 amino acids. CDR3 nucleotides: TGTGCCAGCAGTGCCGCGAATCAGCCCCAGCATTTT. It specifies CASSAANQPQHF.

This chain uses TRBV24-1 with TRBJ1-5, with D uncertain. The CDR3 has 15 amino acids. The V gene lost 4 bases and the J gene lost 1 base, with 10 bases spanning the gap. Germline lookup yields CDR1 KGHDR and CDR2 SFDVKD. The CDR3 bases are TGTGCCACCAGTGAAGCAGACCGGAGCAATCAGCCCCAGCATTTT. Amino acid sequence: CATSEADRSNQPQHF.

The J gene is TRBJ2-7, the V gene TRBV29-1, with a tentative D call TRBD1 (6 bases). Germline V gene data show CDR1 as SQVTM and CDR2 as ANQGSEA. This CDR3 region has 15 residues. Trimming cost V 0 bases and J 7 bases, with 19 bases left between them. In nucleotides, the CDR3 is TGCAGCGTTGAAGATCGGCTCCCAAGCCAGGGGGAGCAGTACTTC. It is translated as CSVEDRLPSQGEQYF.

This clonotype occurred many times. The CDR3 DNA reads as TGTGCCTGGGGGCCCGGGACAGTTCAAGAGACCCAGTACTTC. It codes for CAWGPGTVQETQYF. The V and J genes are TRBV30 and TRBJ2-5, with TRBD1 identical over 7 bases. The CDR3 contains 14 residues. In germline, CDR1 is GTSNPN, CDR2 SVGIG (reference sequence). V was pared by 5 bases and J by 2 bases, with 8 bases of the junction left unmatched.